This TCR beta chain was captured by sequencing in a study of spatial heterogeneity in lung cancer (dated 2019 in TCRdb). In terms of the full investigation: Beta-chain transcripts were consistently detected in greater numbers than alpha-chain transcripts, which likely reflected higher beta-chain transcript abundance. Nonsynonymous mutation counts, determined by whole-exome sequencing of tumor tissue, were related to TCR repertoire features. Both alpha and beta chains were TCR-sequenced in samples taken at surgery, namely 220 tumor regions, fewer than 85 matched nontumor lung samples and 50 to 60 PBMC samples. TCR alpha and beta repertoires were quantitatively compared across multiple tumor regions, matched nontumor lung and blood in non-small cell lung cancer. In the raw uncorrected reads, each unique combination of TCR and UMI appeared on average more than ten times.

The research as a whole found: Ubiquitous expanded tumor TCRs were found in blood more often at tumor resection than at routine follow-up. Confirming at a functional level the hypothesis that regional TCRs recognize regional mutations was considered to require additional single-cell paired TCR alpha and beta sequencing.

This clonotype was found a few times. It has no known antigen specificity. Base qualities are not at hand, and no much larger clone is one base apart. From cysteine to phenylalanine, the CDR3 is 12 amino acids long. Only CDR3 DNA remains: 36 bases, in frame from the first base. The junction carries 13 bases between V and J, which are trimmed by 5 bases and 9 bases respectively. Based on the germline V gene (reference sequence), the CDR1 and CDR2 sequences are MNHEY and SMNVEV. The library was generated by 5' RACE. Sequencing took place on a NextSeq 500. To allow correction of PCR and sequencing errors, the TCR library protocol tagged every TCR cDNA molecule with a unique molecular identifier. On the study's bioinformatics: TCR identification, UMI-based error correction and CDR3 extraction were all carried out with Decombinator tools. Expanded TCRs were defined as those above a frequency of 2 per 1,000, corresponding to the top 1% of the tumor frequency distribution. Renyi diversity was computed with the R vegan package after each repertoire had been subsampled 100 times to 5,000 TCRs. To build CDR3 similarity networks, amino acid triplet string-kernel similarity was used, and CDR3s were connected when their pairwise similarity was above 0.82. The raw public data were reprocessed by TCRdb itself: fastp quality trimming at Q25, MiXCR clonotype calling, in-frame beta chains only. When rows share a CDR3 protein, they turn into one entry using the most common DNA and genes. TCRdb's processing, not the authors', yielded these V and J calls. The sample contains some 15,000 distinct CDR3 sequences, roughly 10% of them found a single time. The ten top clones hold 34% of the sample.

The time point label here, explained by the study, means: sample taken at primary tumor resection. For TCR sequencing, whole RNA was extracted from tumor and nontumor lung tissue, or from cryopreserved PBMC samples, and no cell sorting was done. Samples were obtained from 72 patients with early-stage, untreated non-small cell lung cancer from the lung TRACERx cohort. Only patients for whom sufficient RNA was available from at least two tumor regions were selected for TCR sequencing. This receptor was obtained from a female donor with early-stage non-small cell lung cancer. The starting material was PBMCs, obtained at surgery. The chain is assembled from TRBV27 and TRBJ1-2; TRBD1 is perhaps the D gene, given 5 matching bases. The DNA is TGTGCCAGCAGTCCGGGACGGGCCCGCTACACCTTC. This encodes CASSPGRARYTF.